The clone carrying this TCR beta chain was counted only a few times. Under the authors' procedure: Estimation of nucleated cell counts was performed using reference gene primer amplification. Profiling relied on immunoSEQ multiplex PCR, and the TCRdb table lists in-frame clones only, not all of them. The V and J calls and clone size come from that table; D and trimming were worked out from the DNA. This sample has under 60,000 clones; around 90% occur once, and the top ten carry around 3.2%. Trimming stripped 7 bases from V and 4 bases from J, with 13 bases between. The CDR3 runs 14 residues. Per germline, CDR1 SGHTA and CDR2 FQGTGA. The record originates from a study of blood T cell repertoires in COVID-19. Turning to the study itself: Nucleic acid was either cDNA or gDNA, and it came from T cells, B-cell-depleted T cells, or PBMCs.

Material for sequencing was peripheral blood. This rearrangement joins TRBV7-3 to TRBJ2-2; a weak D match, TRBD2 (5 bases). This clonotype was obtained from a human donor in a cohort sampled during active COVID-19. The CDR3 nucleotides read TGTGCCAGCACTCCGGGCCGGGGCACCGGGGAGCTGTTTTTT. Its protein is CASTPGRGTGELFF. Based on the CDR3 plus reference TRBV7-3 and TRBJ2-2, the full variable domain is GAGVSQTPSNKVTEKGKYVELRCDPISGHTALYWYRQSLGQGPEFLIYFQGTGAADDSGLPNDRFFAVRPEGSVSTLKIQRTERGDSAVYLCASTPGRGTGELFFGEGSRLTVL.